This TCR beta chain was found in a study of shared clonotypes between healthy human individuals. The V and J ends lost 5 bases and 3 bases respectively, with 14 bases between them. The CDR3 totals 14 residues. Germline V gives CDR1 SGHRS, CDR2 YFSETQ. Study-level results: With several donors compared, approximately 5% of naive CD4 clonotypes were shared.

Sorted-subset replicate PCR reactions were performed with about 210 ng DNA, corresponding to roughly 31,000 T cell genomes. Sequencing was performed with immunoSEQ multiplex PCR; in TCRdb, only in-frame clones are kept and a portion is missing. The profile shows 1,400,000 or so clones, about 98.5% of them singletons. Details on this clone: The antigen remains undetermined.

The chain carries TRBV5-1 and TRBJ1-1; D is perhaps TRBD1 (6 bases). The TCR was taken from a man younger than 45 in good health. The sequenced sample consisted of naive CD4+ T cells sorted from blood. Regarding subset: CD45RA+ positively selected. The CDR3 loop reads CASSSGVWDTEAFF. The CDR3 DNA sequence: TGCGCCAGCAGTTCAGGGGTCTGGGACACTGAAGCTTTCTTT.